This entry features one T cell receptor beta chain sequence. As yet, its antigen is unknown. Germline V lookup: CDR1 DFQATT, CDR2 SNEGSKA (reference sequence). The trim removed 3 bases at V and 3 bases at J, leaving 12 bases unmatched. The CDR3 sequence is 17 residues long. Using its own MiXCR run on the 5' RACE reads, TCRdb lists one record per CDR3 protein. The data show some 840,000 distinct CDR3 sequences, about 10% seen once. This specimen belongs to a study of CD8 T cells in ankylosing spondylitis. Study results and caveats: Ankylosing spondylitis blood seemed to carry a telltale TCR beta motif made of eight or nine highly homologous variants.

This chain joins TRBV20-1 and TRBJ2-2; 8 bases match TRBD2. Sequenced: blood, either unsorted or a sorted T cell fraction (not recorded which). The TCR comes from a male donor with ankylosing spondylitis. DNA of the CDR3: TGCAGTGCTAGTCATATCGGGGGGGCCGCGGACACCGGGGAGCTGTTTTTT. Residues: CSASHIGGAADTGELFF.